These T cell receptor beta chains were read from a single sample in a study of PD-1 blockade in classical Hodgkin lymphoma. TCRdb keeps only in-frame clones here, not all; method: immunoSEQ multiplex PCR. Of tens of thousands of clones listed, over 70% are singletons. Here the sequenced sample was peripheral blood mononuclear cells (PBMCs), taken at baseline. Receptors originate from a human donor with classical Hodgkin lymphoma. The CDR3 runs from the conserved cysteine through the conserved F or W. The order of the fields is CDR3 DNA, CDR3 protein, J gene, D gene, clone size, V gene. A D gene is named only where the DNA matches it firmly. A row's size may be missing; if present it is once, few, many or a size class.

cdr3_nt: TGTGCCAGCGGCAGACCGGGACTTATTACAAACAATGAGCAGTTCTTC
cdr3_aa: CASGRPGLITNNEQFF
j_call: TRBJ2-1
d_call: .
clone_size: .
v_call: TRBV7-2

cdr3_nt: TGCGCCAGCAGTGAGTCGGGACAGGGGGCAGATACGCAGTATTTT
cdr3_aa: CASSESGQGADTQYF
j_call: TRBJ2-3
d_call: TRBD1
clone_size: few
v_call: TRBV10-1

cdr3_nt: TGTGCCAGCAGTTACTCGGCTGGGGGGAACACTGAAGCTTTCTTT
cdr3_aa: CASSYSAGGNTEAFF
j_call: TRBJ1-1
d_call: .
clone_size: .
v_call: TRBV6-5

cdr3_nt: TGCAGCGTTGAAACTCAGGGGGGGGGAAACACCATATATTTT
cdr3_aa: CSVETQGGGNTIYF
j_call: TRBJ1-3
d_call: TRBD1
clone_size: .
v_call: TRBV29-1

cdr3_nt: TGTGCCAGCATCCTAGGGGGGGCAGATACGCAGTATTTT
cdr3_aa: CASILGGADTQYF
j_call: TRBJ2-3
d_call: .
clone_size: few
v_call: TRBV28

cdr3_nt: TGTGCCAGCAGTTACCGGACTAGCATAGAGACCCAGTACTTC
cdr3_aa: CASSYRTSIETQYF
j_call: TRBJ2-5
d_call: TRBD2
clone_size: .
v_call: TRBV6-5

cdr3_nt: TGTGCCAGCAGACCGGACAGTAGCAATCAGCCCCAGCATTTT
cdr3_aa: CASRPDSSNQPQHF
j_call: TRBJ1-5
d_call: .
clone_size: .
v_call: TRBV28

cdr3_nt: TGTGCCAGCAGGACCGGGACAGGGGGTGAAAAACTGTTTTTT
cdr3_aa: CASRTGTGGEKLFF
j_call: TRBJ1-4
d_call: TRBD1
clone_size: .
v_call: TRBV6-6

cdr3_nt: TGTGCCAGCAGTAATGGCTTTAGCACAGATACGCAGTATTTT
cdr3_aa: CASSNGFSTDTQYF
j_call: TRBJ2-3
d_call: .
clone_size: few
v_call: TRBV7-3

cdr3_nt: TGTGCCAGTAGCCTTGCGGGAGCGACCGAGCAGTTCTTC
cdr3_aa: CASSLAGATEQFF
j_call: TRBJ2-1
d_call: TRBD2
clone_size: .
v_call: TRBV19

cdr3_nt: TGTGCCAGCTCCCGTGACTCTGGAAACACCATATATTTT
cdr3_aa: CASSRDSGNTIYF
j_call: TRBJ1-3
d_call: .
clone_size: .
v_call: TRBV6-6

cdr3_nt: TGTGCCAGCAGTTACGGGGCCGACTATGGCTACACCTTC
cdr3_aa: CASSYGADYGYTF
j_call: TRBJ1-2
d_call: .
clone_size: .
v_call: TRBV6-5

cdr3_nt: TGTGCCAGCAGCTTAGTTATAAATAGCAATCAGCCCCAGCATTTT
cdr3_aa: CASSLVINSNQPQHF
j_call: TRBJ1-5
d_call: .
clone_size: once
v_call: TRBV11-3

cdr3_nt: TGTGCCAGCAGTTACTCGAGTTGGGGCCCCCTCCACTTT
cdr3_aa: CASSYSSWGPLHF
j_call: TRBJ1-6
d_call: .
clone_size: .
v_call: TRBV6-6

cdr3_nt: TGTGCCTGGAGTGCGCAGGGGGCTGGTACTGGGGCCAACGTCCTGACTTTC
cdr3_aa: CAWSAQGAGTGANVLTF
j_call: TRBJ2-6
d_call: TRBD1
clone_size: .
v_call: TRBV30

cdr3_nt: TGTGCCAGCAGCCATCTAGGGAGCACTGAAGCTTTCTTT
cdr3_aa: CASSHLGSTEAFF
j_call: TRBJ1-1
d_call: .
clone_size: .
v_call: TRBV11-3

cdr3_nt: TGTGCCAGCAAGGAGAGCAGGATACGCAATGAGCAGTTCTTC
cdr3_aa: CASKESRIRNEQFF
j_call: TRBJ2-1
d_call: .
clone_size: .
v_call: TRBV11-2

cdr3_nt: TGTGCCAGCAGGCCCCCCGGGACAGGGGGCTTTCGGTATGGCTACACCTTC
cdr3_aa: CASRPPGTGGFRYGYTF
j_call: TRBJ1-2
d_call: TRBD1
clone_size: once
v_call: TRBV2

cdr3_nt: TGTGCCAGCAGCGAATCCCGGGACATGGAAGCTTTCTTT
cdr3_aa: CASSESRDMEAFF
j_call: TRBJ1-1
d_call: .
clone_size: .
v_call: TRBV5-6

cdr3_nt: TGTGCCAGCCTGGCGGGGTACACAGATACGCAGTATTTT
cdr3_aa: CASLAGYTDTQYF
j_call: TRBJ2-3
d_call: .
clone_size: .
v_call: TRBV11-2

cdr3_nt: TGTGCCAGCAGCCCTACTAAACAGGGCTACGAGCAGTACTTC
cdr3_aa: CASSPTKQGYEQYF
j_call: TRBJ2-7
d_call: .
clone_size: .
v_call: TRBV6-5

cdr3_nt: TGTGCCAGCAGTTTATTTCCCGAGGAGCAGTACTTC
cdr3_aa: CASSLFPEEQYF
j_call: TRBJ2-7
d_call: .
clone_size: .
v_call: TRBV28

cdr3_nt: TGTGCCAGCAGCTTAGCCAGGAACACTGAAGCTTTCTTT
cdr3_aa: CASSLARNTEAFF
j_call: TRBJ1-1
d_call: .
clone_size: .
v_call: TRBV7-2

cdr3_nt: TGTGCCAGCAGCCTTAGGTCCGGGGAAGGCTACACCTTC
cdr3_aa: CASSLRSGEGYTF
j_call: TRBJ1-2
d_call: .
clone_size: .
v_call: TRBV7-6

cdr3_nt: TGTGCCAGCAGCGAAGGCCCCCGGCCTCGGACAGAGAGGGAGACCCAGTACTTC
cdr3_aa: CASSEGPRPRTERETQYF
j_call: TRBJ2-5
d_call: .
clone_size: .
v_call: TRBV7-9

cdr3_nt: TGTGCCATCAGTGAGGGGACAGGGGATCAGCCCCAGCATTTT
cdr3_aa: CAISEGTGDQPQHF
j_call: TRBJ1-5
d_call: TRBD1
clone_size: .
v_call: TRBV10-3

cdr3_nt: TGTGCCAGTATACTAGCGATGAGCACAGATACGCAGTATTTT
cdr3_aa: CASILAMSTDTQYF
j_call: TRBJ2-3
d_call: TRBD2
clone_size: once
v_call: TRBV6-5

cdr3_nt: TGTGCCAGCAGCGTAGCCCCGGAGGGTTTTAGCACAGATACGCAGTATTTT
cdr3_aa: CASSVAPEGFSTDTQYF
j_call: TRBJ2-3
d_call: .
clone_size: .
v_call: TRBV9

cdr3_nt: TGTGCCAGCAGCTTAGGGGTAGCGGCCTACAATGAGCAGTTCTTC
cdr3_aa: CASSLGVAAYNEQFF
j_call: TRBJ2-1
d_call: .
clone_size: .
v_call: TRBV7-3

cdr3_nt: TGCAGCGTCTTAGTCGGAAACACCACATATTTT
cdr3_aa: CSVLVGNTTYF
j_call: TRBJ1-3
d_call: .
clone_size: .
v_call: TRBV29-1

cdr3_nt: TGTGCCAGTAGTACCCCGGGACTAGCGGGAGGAAGGCAAGAGACCCAGTACTTC
cdr3_aa: CASSTPGLAGGRQETQYF
j_call: TRBJ2-5
d_call: TRBD2
clone_size: .
v_call: TRBV19

cdr3_nt: TGTGCCTGCGGCCTGGGAGGTCTTTGGTCACCCCTCCACTTT
cdr3_aa: CACGLGGLWSPLHF
j_call: TRBJ1-6
d_call: .
clone_size: .
v_call: TRBV30

cdr3_nt: TGTGCCTGGAGAGGGGGTAACTATGGCTACACCTTC
cdr3_aa: CAWRGGNYGYTF
j_call: TRBJ1-2
d_call: .
clone_size: .
v_call: TRBV30

cdr3_nt: TGTGCCAGCAGTTCCACCTGGACGGCAAGTTATGAATCGGTGTTTTTT
cdr3_aa: CASSSTWTASYESVFF
j_call: TRBJ1-4
d_call: .
clone_size: .
v_call: TRBV6-5

cdr3_nt: TGTGCCAGCTCACCCCCCCTGAAGGCTGAAGCTTTCTTT
cdr3_aa: CASSPPLKAEAFF
j_call: TRBJ1-1
d_call: .
clone_size: .
v_call: TRBV18

cdr3_nt: TGTGCCAGCAGTTACTCGCCAGGGGGCAGGTCCGGGGAGCTGTTTTTT
cdr3_aa: CASSYSPGGRSGELFF
j_call: TRBJ2-2
d_call: TRBD1
clone_size: few
v_call: TRBV6-5

cdr3_nt: TGCGCCAGCAGTGAGTCGTACGAGCAGTACTTC
cdr3_aa: CASSESYEQYF
j_call: TRBJ2-7
d_call: .
clone_size: few
v_call: TRBV10-1

cdr3_nt: TGTGCCAGTACTGATCGACCGTCCCTCACAGATACGCAGTATTTT
cdr3_aa: CASTDRPSLTDTQYF
j_call: TRBJ2-3
d_call: .
clone_size: .
v_call: TRBV19

cdr3_nt: TGTGCCAGCAGTACCCGACAGGGTGATGGCTACACCTTC
cdr3_aa: CASSTRQGDGYTF
j_call: TRBJ1-2
d_call: TRBD1
clone_size: .
v_call: TRBV6-5

cdr3_nt: TGTGCCAGCAGCTTAGATATGGGGGGACGCCAGCCCCAGCATTTT
cdr3_aa: CASSLDMGGRQPQHF
j_call: TRBJ1-5
d_call: .
clone_size: .
v_call: TRBV11-2

cdr3_nt: TGTGCCAGCAGTTCAAATACAGATACGCAGTATTTT
cdr3_aa: CASSSNTDTQYF
j_call: TRBJ2-3
d_call: .
clone_size: few
v_call: TRBV11-2

cdr3_nt: TGTGCCAGCAGCCACAGGGTAGCTGGGGGCGGGGAGCTGTTTTTT
cdr3_aa: CASSHRVAGGGELFF
j_call: TRBJ2-2
d_call: .
clone_size: .
v_call: TRBV7-2

cdr3_nt: TGTGCCAGCTCACCGTCCGCGCCGTCGGGCTACGAGCAGTACTTC
cdr3_aa: CASSPSAPSGYEQYF
j_call: TRBJ2-7
d_call: .
clone_size: .
v_call: TRBV18

cdr3_nt: TGTGCCATCAGTAGCGGGCTGGGGGATGAGCAGTTCTTC
cdr3_aa: CAISSGLGDEQFF
j_call: TRBJ2-1
d_call: .
clone_size: once
v_call: TRBV10-3